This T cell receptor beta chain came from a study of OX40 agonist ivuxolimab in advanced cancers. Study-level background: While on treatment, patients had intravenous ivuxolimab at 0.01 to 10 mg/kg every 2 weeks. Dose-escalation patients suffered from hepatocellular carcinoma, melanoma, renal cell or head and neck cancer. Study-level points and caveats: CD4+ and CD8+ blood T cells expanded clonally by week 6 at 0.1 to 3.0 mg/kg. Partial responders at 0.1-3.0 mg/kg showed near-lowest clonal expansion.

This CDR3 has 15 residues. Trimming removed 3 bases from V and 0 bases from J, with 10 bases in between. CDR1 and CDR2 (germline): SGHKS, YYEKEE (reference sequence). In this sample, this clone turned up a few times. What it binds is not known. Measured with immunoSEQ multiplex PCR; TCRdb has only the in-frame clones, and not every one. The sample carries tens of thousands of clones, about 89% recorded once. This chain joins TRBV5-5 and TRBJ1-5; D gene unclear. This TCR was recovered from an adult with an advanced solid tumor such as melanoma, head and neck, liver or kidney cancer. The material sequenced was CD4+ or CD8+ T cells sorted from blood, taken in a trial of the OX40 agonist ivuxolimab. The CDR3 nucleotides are TGTGCCAGCAGCTATGACGGACTTAGCAATCAGCCCCAGCATTTT. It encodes CASSYDGLSNQPQHF.